The entry below describes one TCR beta chain. Its specificity is not known. The CDR3 runs to 20 residues. V lost 1 base and J lost 1; bases outside the gene matches: 16. CDR1 is SGHRS, CDR2 YFSETQ, per germline. PCR primers comprised 60 Vbeta and 13 Jbeta primers. Repertoires were generated with immunoSEQ multiplex PCR, while TCRdb's copy carries only in-frame clones and drops some. The sample contains about 120,000 clones, 50% to 70% of which appear only once. This sample is drawn from a study of cytomegalovirus exposure and HLA in healthy donors. The study, taken as a whole, reports: Immune exposure information comprised only CMV serostatus. Several top significant clusters appeared, in a later analysis, to be linked to common viral pathogens.

The specimen sequenced was PBMCs. The chain joins TRBV5-1 to TRBJ1-2; 10 nucleotides line up with TRBD1. This TCR derives from a woman between 40 and 55 years old in good health and CMV-seropositive. The CDR3 sequence: CASSLWGTGAPDTINYGYTF. The CDR3 DNA is TGCGCCAGCAGCTTGTGGGGGACAGGGGCCCCCGACACGATTAACTATGGCTACACCTTC.